This is a list of T cell receptor beta chains from one sample in a study of T cell responses to AZD1222 COVID-19 vaccine. Sequencing used immunoSEQ multiplex PCR; TCRdb keeps in-frame clones, though not all of them. The data contain 90,000 to 120,000 clones, approximately 90% of them singletons. Specimen: peripheral blood, collected 28 days after the second AZD1222 dose. The origin of the receptors is an adult who received the AZD1222 COVID-19 vaccine. The CDR3 runs from the conserved cysteine through the conserved F or W. The order of the fields is J gene, V gene, CDR3 protein.

TRBJ2-4	TRBV3-1/TRBV3-2	CASSLREGDKNIQYF
TRBJ1-2	TRBV7-2	CASSLIQPRNYGYTF
TRBJ1-1	TRBV7-2	CASSLGTQVEAFF
TRBJ2-7	TRBV7-2	CASSLGPVNEQYF
TRBJ1-2	TRBV2	CASSDESFYGYTF
TRBJ2-5	TRBV27	CASPNTDRGTRETQYF
TRBJ1-5	TRBV2	CASRPPGQVNQPQHF
TRBJ2-3	TRBV7-2	CASSYQAGTTDTQYF
TRBJ2-5	TRBV11-2	CASSLVPGQETQYF
TRBJ2-1	TRBV7-9	CASSGRWTSGNDEQFF
TRBJ2-1	TRBV5-1	CASSTIQGDEQFF
TRBJ2-3	TRBV9	CASGEDSGDTQYF
TRBJ1-2	TRBV30	CAWSVQGVRNYGYTF
TRBJ2-1	TRBV19	CASSMRARGDNEQFF
TRBJ1-5	TRBV10-3	CAISGTGGDQPQHF
TRBJ1-6	TRBV27	CASSPSRGRQGSLHF
TRBJ2-3	TRBV9	CASSVPLGDTQYF
TRBJ2-1	TRBV5-6	CASSVGQGAGNEQFF
TRBJ1-2	TRBV6-5	CASSYGEGLDGYTF
TRBJ1-1	TRBV14	CASSQDIGRINTEAFF
TRBJ2-3	TRBV12-3/TRBV12-4	CASSPIMDTQYF
TRBJ2-1	TRBV7-6	CASSFGLGPTSEQFF
TRBJ1-6	TRBV9	CASSAAGKSSPLHF
TRBJ1-1	TRBV14	CASSVNQGGNTEAFF